This T cell receptor (beta chain) was sequenced for a study of blood T cell repertoires in COVID-19. Study-wide context: Samples representing acute and convalescent COVID-19 were sourced from the United States, Italy and Spain. PBMCs, B-cell-depleted T cells, or T cells provided the cDNA or gDNA that made up the material.

This clone was seen a few times. As handled by the study authors: Scientists estimated how many nucleated cells there were by amplifying reference gene primers. Assay: immunoSEQ multiplex PCR; the TCRdb copy retains only in-frame clones and omits some. V and J calls and clone size are given by that table; D and trimming were obtained from the DNA. Of approximately 100,000 clones in the sample, more than 80% were seen once. The TCR comes from a human donor in a cohort sampled during active COVID-19. The sequencing input was peripheral blood.

CDR3 region: CASSESLPGTSGVSSYNEQFF. CDR3 bases: TGTGCCAGCAGTGAATCTCTTCCAGGGACTAGCGGGGTAAGCTCCTACAATGAGCAGTTCTTC. The chain combines TRBV6-1 with TRBJ2-1; 13 positions match TRBD2. Germline values: CDR1 MNHNS, CDR2 SASEGT. V shed 2 bases and J 0 bases; nucleotides not matched to a gene: 13. The CDR3 runs 21 residues.